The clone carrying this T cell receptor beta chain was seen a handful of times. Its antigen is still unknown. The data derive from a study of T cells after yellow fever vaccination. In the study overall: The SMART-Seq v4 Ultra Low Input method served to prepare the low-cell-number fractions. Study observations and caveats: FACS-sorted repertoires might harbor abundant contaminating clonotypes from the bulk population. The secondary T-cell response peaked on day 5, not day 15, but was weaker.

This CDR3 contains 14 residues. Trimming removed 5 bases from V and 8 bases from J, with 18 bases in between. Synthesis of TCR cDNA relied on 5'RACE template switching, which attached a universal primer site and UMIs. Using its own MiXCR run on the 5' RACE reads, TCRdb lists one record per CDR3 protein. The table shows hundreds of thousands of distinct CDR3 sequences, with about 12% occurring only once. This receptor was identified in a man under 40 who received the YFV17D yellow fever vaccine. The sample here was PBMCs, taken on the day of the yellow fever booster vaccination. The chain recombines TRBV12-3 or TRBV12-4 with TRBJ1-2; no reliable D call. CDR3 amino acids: CASSKDQSRRGYTF. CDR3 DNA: TGTGCCAGCAGTAAGGACCAGTCTCGCCGCGGCTACACCTTC.